This T cell receptor (beta chain) was identified during a study of CD8+ T cells in alopecia areata (dated by TCRdb to between 2017 and 2018). For context, the study as a whole: The treated patients took part in an open-label pilot trial in which moderate-to-severe alopecia areata was treated with oral tofacitinib at 5 to 10 mg twice daily. Patients stayed on tofacitinib for 6 to 18 months and then had 6 months of follow-up off drug so that delayed response and recurrence could be assessed. High-throughput TCRbeta sequencing was used to examine T cell clonal expansion in alopecia areata in both the C3H/HeJ mouse model and human patients. In humans, TCRbeta sequencing was performed on scalp tissue and on sorted CD4+ and CD8+ peripheral blood T cells from healthy controls and from patients with patchy or totalis/universalis alopecia areata. Patients on tofacitinib were biopsied at baseline and after 4 and 24 weeks of treatment, and several of the patients also had a later scalp biopsy. Scalp clonality was compared across normal scalp (n=4), patchy alopecia areata scalp (n=8), and alopecia totalis/universalis scalp (n=8). RNA came from the PAXgene miRNA kit for fixed scalp, the miRNeasy kit for PBMCs, and the RNeasy kit for mouse skin. TCRbeta CDR3 regions were amplified by immunoSEQ multiplex PCR with 35 Vbeta forward and 13 Jbeta reverse primers. The paper as a whole reports these results and caveats: Unlike mouse skin, which is dominated by gammadelta T cells, normal human skin has resident alphabeta T cells that are also sequenced, and this complicates analysis of the scalp TCR repertoire. Lesional scalp, especially in alopecia totalis/universalis, showed higher clonality and more expanded CD8+ clones than normal scalp, suggesting antigenic drive. Shared TCR sequences between patients were less evident than in mice, which may be partly attributable to HLA diversity in the patient population.

The sample's time point, from its label and the paper: baseline before oral tofacitinib. From alopecia areata patients, peripheral blood was collected along with lesional scalp punch biopsies. PBMCs were separated by density centrifugation and stained for CD3, CD4 and CD8, after which CD4+ and CD8+ T cells were sorted on a FACSAria. The table lists this clone with many counts. Its antigen specificity is not known. No clone much larger than this one lies a single base away; base qualities are absent. The CDR3 covers 15 residues, taking in both the cysteine and the phenylalanine. This entry keeps only the CDR3 DNA: 45 bases, framed from base 1. In the germline V gene, CDR1 corresponds to ENHRY and CDR2 to SYGVKD. Trimming accounts for 2 bases at V and 1 base at J, while the number of junction bases matched to no gene is 2. Libraries came from the immunoSEQ multiplex PCR assay. RNA was extracted from all samples and reverse transcribed into cDNA as template for TCR sequencing. First-strand cDNA was synthesized using SuperScript III with a 2:1 mix of oligo-dT and random hexamers. Amplification bias was assessed with a synthetic immune receptor repertoire, and residual bias was removed computationally. Processing in the source paper ran as follows. Raw reads were preprocessed to remove errors, and CDR3 was defined by IMGT conventions from the conserved cysteine to phenylalanine. Clonality was computed by normalizing Shannon entropy by log2 of the number of productive unique TCRs and subtracting the result from 1. CD4 or CD8 identity of scalp clones was inferred by cross-referencing scalp TCRbeta sequences with sorted blood CD4 and CD8 repertoires. TCRdb holds this immuneACCESS table with in-frame rearrangements only. Some clones are missing; in checked studies, unresolved V genes explain under half, and the rest has no known cause. From that table come the V and J calls and clone size; the DNA was used to work out D and trimming. This sample gives over 200,000 clones in total; 50% to 65% of them show up just once. The top ten constitute 0.45% of the sample.

The origin of this receptor is a human donor with alopecia areata. Rearrangement joined TRBV10-3 to TRBJ1-5; 7 bases in the middle match TRBD1. The material sequenced was CD4+ T cells sorted from blood, taken at week 0. The DNA sequence reads TGTGCCATCAGTGAGGCAGGGGGAAGCAATCAGCCCCAGCATTTT. It specifies CAISEAGGSNQPQHF.